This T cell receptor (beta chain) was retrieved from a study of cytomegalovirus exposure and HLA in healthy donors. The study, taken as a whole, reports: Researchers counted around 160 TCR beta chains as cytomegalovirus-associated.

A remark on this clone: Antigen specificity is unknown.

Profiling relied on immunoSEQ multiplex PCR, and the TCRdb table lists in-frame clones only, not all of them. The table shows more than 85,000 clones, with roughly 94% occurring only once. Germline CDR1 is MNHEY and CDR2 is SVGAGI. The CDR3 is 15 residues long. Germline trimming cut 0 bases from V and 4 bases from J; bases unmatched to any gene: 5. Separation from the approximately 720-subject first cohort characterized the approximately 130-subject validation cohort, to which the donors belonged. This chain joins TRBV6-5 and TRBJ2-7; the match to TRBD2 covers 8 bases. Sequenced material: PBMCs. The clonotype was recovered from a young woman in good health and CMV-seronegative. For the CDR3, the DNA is TGTGCCAGCAGTTACTCGGGTCCGGGAGGGTACGAGCAGTACTTC. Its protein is CASSYSGPGGYEQYF.